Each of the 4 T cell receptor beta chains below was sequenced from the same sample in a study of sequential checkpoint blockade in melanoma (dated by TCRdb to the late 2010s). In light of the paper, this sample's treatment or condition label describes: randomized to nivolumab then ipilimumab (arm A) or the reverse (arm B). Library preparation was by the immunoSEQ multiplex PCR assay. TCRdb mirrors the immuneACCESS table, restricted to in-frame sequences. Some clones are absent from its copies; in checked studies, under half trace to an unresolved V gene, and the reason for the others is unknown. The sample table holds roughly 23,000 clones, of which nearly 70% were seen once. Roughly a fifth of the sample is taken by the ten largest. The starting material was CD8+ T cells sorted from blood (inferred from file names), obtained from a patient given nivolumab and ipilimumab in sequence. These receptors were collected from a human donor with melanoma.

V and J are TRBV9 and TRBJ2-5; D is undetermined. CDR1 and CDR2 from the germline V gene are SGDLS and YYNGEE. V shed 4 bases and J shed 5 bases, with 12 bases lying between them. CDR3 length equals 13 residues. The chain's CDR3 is CASSPRLEETQYF. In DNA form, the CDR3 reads TGTGCCAGCAGCCCTCGCCTTGAGGAGACCCAGTACTTC.

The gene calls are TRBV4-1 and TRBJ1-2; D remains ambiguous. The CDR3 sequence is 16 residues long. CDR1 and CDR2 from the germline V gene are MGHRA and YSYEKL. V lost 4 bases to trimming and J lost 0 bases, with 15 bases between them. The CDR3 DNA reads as TGCGCCAGCAGCCCTCATGAGGGTCTAGCTAACTATGGCTACACCTTC. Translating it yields CASSPHEGLANYGYTF.

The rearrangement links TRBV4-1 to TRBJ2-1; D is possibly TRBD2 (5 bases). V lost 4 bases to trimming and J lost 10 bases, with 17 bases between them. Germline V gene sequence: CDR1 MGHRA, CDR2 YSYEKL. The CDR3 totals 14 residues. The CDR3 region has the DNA TGCGCCAGCAGCCCCAGCGCGGACTTTATCGAGCAGTTCTTC. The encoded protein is CASSPSADFIEQFF.

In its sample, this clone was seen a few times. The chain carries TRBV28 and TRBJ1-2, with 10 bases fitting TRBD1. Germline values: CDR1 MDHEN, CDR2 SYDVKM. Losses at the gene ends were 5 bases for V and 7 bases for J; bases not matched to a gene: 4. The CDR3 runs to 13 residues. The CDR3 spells CASSEGQGFGYTF. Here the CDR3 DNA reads TGTGCCAGCAGTGAGGGACAGGGGTTTGGCTACACCTTC.